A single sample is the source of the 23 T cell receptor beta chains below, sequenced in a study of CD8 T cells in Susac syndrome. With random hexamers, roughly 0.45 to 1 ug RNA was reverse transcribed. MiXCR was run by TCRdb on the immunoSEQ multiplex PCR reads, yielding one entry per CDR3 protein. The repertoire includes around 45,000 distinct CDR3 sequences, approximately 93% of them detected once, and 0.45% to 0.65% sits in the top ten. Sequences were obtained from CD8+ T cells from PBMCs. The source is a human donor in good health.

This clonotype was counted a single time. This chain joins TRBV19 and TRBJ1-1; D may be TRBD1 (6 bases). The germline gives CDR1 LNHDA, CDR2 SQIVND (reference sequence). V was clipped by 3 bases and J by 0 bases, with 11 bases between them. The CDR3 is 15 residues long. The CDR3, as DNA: TGTGCCAGTAGTATCCCAGGGGCGGTGAACACTGAAGCTTTCTTT. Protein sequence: CASSIPGAVNTEAFF. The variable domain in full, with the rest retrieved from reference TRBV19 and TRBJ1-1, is DGGITQSPKYLFRKEGQNVTLSCEQNLNHDAMYWYRQDPGQGLRLIYYSQIVNDFQKGDIAEGYSVSREKKESFPLTVTSAQKNPTAFYLCASSIPGAVNTEAFFGQGTRLTVV.

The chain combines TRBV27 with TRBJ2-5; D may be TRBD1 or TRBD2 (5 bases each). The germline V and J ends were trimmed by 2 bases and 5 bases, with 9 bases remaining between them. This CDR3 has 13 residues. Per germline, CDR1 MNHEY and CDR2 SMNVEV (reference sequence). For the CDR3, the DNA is TGTGCCAGCAGTTTAATAGGGGAGGAGACCCAGTACTTC. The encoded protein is CASSLIGEETQYF.

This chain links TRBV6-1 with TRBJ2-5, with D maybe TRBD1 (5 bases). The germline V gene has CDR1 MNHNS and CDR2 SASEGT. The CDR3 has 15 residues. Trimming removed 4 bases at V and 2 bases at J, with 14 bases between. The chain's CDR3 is CASSVGPATQETQYF. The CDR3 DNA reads TGTGCCAGCAGTGTGGGGCCGGCCACACAAGAGACCCAGTACTTC.

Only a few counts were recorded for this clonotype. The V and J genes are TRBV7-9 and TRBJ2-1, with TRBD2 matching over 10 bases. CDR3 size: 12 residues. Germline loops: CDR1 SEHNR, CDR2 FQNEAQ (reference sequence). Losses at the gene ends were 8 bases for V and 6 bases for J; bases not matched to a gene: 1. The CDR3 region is CASLAGVNEQFF. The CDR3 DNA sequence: TGTGCCAGCCTAGCGGGAGTCAATGAGCAGTTCTTC.

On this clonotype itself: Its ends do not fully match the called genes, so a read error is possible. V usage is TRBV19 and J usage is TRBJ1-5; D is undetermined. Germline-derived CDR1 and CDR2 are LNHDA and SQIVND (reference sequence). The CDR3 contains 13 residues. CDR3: CANSIGGNQPQHF. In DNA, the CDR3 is TGTGCCAATAGTATAGGCGGCAATCAGCCCCAGCATTTT.

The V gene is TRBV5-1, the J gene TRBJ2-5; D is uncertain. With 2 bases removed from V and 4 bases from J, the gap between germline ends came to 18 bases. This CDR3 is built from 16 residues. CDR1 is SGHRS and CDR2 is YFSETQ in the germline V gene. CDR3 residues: CASSFTGLNKGETQYF. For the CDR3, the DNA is TGCGCCAGCAGCTTTACCGGGCTTAACAAGGGAGAGACCCAGTACTTC.

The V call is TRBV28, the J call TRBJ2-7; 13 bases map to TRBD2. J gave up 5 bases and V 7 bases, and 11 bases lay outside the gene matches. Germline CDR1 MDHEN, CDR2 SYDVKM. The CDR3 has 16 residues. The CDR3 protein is CASTLGLAGKYHEQYF. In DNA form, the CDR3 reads TGTGCCAGCACTTTGGGACTAGCGGGAAAATACCACGAGCAGTACTTC.

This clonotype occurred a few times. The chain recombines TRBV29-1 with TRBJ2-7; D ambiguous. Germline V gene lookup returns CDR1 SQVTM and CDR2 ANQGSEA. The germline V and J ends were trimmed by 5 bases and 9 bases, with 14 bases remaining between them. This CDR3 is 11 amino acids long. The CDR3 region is CSVWSYPGQYF. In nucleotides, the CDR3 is TGCAGCGTTTGGTCCTACCCCGGGCAGTACTTC.

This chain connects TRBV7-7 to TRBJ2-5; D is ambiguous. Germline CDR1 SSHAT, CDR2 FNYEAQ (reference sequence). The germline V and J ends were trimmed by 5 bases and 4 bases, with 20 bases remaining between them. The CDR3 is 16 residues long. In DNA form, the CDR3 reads TGTGCCAGCAGCCGTCGTTGGCAGGCCGGTGGAGAGACCCAGTACTTC. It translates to CASSRRWQAGGETQYF. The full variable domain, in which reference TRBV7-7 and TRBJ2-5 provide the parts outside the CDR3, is GAGVSQSPRYKVTKRGQDVTLRCDPISSHATLYWYQQALGQGPEFLTYFNYEAQPDKSGLPSDRFSAERPEGSISTLTIQRTEQRDSAMYRCASSRRWQAGGETQYFGPGTRLLVL.

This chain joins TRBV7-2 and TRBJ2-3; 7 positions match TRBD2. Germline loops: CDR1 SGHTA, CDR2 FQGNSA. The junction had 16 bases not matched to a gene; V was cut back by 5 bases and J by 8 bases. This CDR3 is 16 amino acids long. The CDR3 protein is CASSPGLYLEEGTQYF. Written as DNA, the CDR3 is TGTGCCAGCAGCCCGGGACTATACCTGGAGGAGGGTACGCAGTATTTT.

In DNA form, the CDR3 reads TGTGCCACCAGCAGAGGTAGCGGAGTATACAATGAGCAGTTCTTC. It encodes CATSRGSGVYNEQFF. This chain joins TRBV15 and TRBJ2-1; D possibly corresponds to TRBD2 (6 bases). Germline CDR1 and CDR2: LNHNV and YYDKDF (reference sequence). V lost 1 base to trimming and J lost 4 bases, with 11 bases between them. The CDR3 has 15 amino acids.

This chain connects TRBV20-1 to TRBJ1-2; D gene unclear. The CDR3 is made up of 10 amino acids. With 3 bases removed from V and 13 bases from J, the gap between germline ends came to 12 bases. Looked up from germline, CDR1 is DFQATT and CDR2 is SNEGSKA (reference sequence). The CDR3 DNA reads TGCAGTGCTAGGCTAGGACTTTCCACCTTC. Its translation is CSARLGLSTF.

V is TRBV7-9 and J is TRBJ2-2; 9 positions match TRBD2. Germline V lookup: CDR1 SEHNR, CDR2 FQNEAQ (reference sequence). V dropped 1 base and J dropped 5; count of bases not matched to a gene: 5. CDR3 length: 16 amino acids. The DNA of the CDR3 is TGTGCCAGCAGCTTAGGTCTAGCGGGATTTACCGGGGAGCTGTTTTTT. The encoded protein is CASSLGLAGFTGELFF.

The DNA for the CDR3 is TGTGCCACCAGCACCAACTCGGACGGACGGCTAGCCTACGAGCAGTACTTC. Translated: CATSTNSDGRLAYEQYF. The V gene is TRBV15, the J gene TRBJ2-7; D not resolved. Per germline, CDR1 LNHNV and CDR2 YYDKDF (reference sequence). V lost 4 bases and J lost 2, with 21 bases in between. The CDR3 contains 17 residues.

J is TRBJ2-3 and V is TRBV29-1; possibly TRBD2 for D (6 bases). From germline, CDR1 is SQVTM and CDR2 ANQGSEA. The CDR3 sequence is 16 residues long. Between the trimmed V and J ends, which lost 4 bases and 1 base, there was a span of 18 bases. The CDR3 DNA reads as TGCAGCGTTGTCACAGCGGGCCCGGGGGGCACAGATACGCAGTATTTT. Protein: CSVVTAGPGGTDTQYF.

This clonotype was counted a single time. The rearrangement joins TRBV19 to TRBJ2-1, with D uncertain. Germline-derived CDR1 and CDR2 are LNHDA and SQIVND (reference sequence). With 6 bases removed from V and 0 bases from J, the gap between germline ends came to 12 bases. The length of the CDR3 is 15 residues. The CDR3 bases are TGTGCCAGTAGAAATGACCCCAGCTCCTACAATGAGCAGTTCTTC. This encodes CASRNDPSSYNEQFF.

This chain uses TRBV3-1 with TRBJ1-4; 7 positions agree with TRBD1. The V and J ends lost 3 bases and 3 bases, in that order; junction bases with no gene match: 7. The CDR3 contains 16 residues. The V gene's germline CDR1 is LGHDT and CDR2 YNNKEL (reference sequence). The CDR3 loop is CASSHGQVDSNEKLFF. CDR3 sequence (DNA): TGTGCCAGCAGCCATGGACAGGTAGACTCTAATGAAAAACTGTTTTTT.

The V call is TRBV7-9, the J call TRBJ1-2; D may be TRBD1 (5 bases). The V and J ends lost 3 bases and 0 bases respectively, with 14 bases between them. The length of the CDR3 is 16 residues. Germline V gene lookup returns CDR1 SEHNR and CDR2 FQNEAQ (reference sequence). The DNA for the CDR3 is TGTGCCAGCAGCTTCGGGGGAGGGACCGCTAACTATGGCTACACCTTC. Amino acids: CASSFGGGTANYGYTF.

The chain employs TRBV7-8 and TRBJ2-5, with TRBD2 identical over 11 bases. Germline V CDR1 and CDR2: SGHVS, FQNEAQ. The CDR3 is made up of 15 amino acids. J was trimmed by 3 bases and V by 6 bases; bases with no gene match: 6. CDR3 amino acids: CASRLTLAGEETQYF. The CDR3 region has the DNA TGTGCCAGCAGATTAACACTAGCGGGAGAAGAGACCCAGTACTTC.

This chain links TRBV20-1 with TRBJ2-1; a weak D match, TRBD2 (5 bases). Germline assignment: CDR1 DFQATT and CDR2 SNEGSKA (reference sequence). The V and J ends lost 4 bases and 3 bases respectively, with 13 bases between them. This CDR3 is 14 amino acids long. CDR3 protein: CSAKPSRDYNEQFF. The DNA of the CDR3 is TGCAGTGCTAAACCAAGCCGGGACTACAATGAGCAGTTCTTC.

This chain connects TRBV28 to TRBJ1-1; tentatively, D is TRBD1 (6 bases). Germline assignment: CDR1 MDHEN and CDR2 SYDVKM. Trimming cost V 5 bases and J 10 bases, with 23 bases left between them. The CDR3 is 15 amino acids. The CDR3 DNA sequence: TGTGCCAGCAGTACATCTTGGGGGGCTTTTGCCCCAGCTTTCTTT. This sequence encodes CASSTSWGAFAPAFF.

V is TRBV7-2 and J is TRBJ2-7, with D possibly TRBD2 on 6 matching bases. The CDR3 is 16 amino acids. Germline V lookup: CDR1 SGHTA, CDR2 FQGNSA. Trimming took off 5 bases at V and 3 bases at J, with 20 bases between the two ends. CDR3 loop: CASSPGVVTHYYEQYF. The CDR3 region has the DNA TGTGCCAGCAGCCCGGGAGTAGTGACCCACTACTACGAGCAGTACTTC.

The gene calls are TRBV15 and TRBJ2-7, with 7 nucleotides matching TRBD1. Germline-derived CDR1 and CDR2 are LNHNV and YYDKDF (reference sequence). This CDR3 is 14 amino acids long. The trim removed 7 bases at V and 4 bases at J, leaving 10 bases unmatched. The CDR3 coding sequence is TGTGCCACCACTCCGGAAAGGGGGCGATACGAGCAGTACTTC. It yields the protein CATTPERGRYEQYF. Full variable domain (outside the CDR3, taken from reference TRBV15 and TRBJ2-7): DAMVIQNPRYQVTQFGKPVTLSCSQTLNHNVMYWYQQKSSQAPKLLFHYYDKDFNNEADTPDNFQSRRPNTSFCFLDIRSPGLGDTAMYLCATTPERGRYEQYFGPGTRLTVT.